This T cell receptor (beta chain) was profiled in a study of regulatory T cells in long-lasting Graves disease. Trimming shortened V by 4 bases and J by 10 bases, and 14 bases separated the two germline ends. Germline loops: CDR1 MNHEY, CDR2 SVGAGI. The CDR3 covers 14 residues. Study-wide results and limits: Study was limited to peripheral blood, excluding thyroid tissue.

On this clonotype itself: Antigen: not known.

Time point of the sample: persistent/refractory GD, antithyroid drugs over 5 years with positive TRAb. Scientists built the TCR library using RNA that was extracted from PBMCs. Arm-PCR of CDR3 regions and iRepertoire HTBI primers were the basis on which TCR beta libraries were built. TCRdb re-derived calls from the multiplex PCR reads in MiXCR, one entry per CDR3 protein. Here the sample spans 400,000 to 450,000 distinct CDR3 sequences, 20% to 30% being singletons. The material sequenced was peripheral blood mononuclear cells (PBMCs), taken when the disease was refractory, from a patient treated with antithyroid drugs. This chain connects TRBV6-5 to TRBJ1-6; tentative D call: TRBD1 (5 bases). This TCR was recovered from a female donor with Graves disease. The CDR3 nucleotides read TGTGCCAGCAGTTCCACGCAGGGCGACTCACCCCTCCACTTT. Translated: CASSSTQGDSPLHF.